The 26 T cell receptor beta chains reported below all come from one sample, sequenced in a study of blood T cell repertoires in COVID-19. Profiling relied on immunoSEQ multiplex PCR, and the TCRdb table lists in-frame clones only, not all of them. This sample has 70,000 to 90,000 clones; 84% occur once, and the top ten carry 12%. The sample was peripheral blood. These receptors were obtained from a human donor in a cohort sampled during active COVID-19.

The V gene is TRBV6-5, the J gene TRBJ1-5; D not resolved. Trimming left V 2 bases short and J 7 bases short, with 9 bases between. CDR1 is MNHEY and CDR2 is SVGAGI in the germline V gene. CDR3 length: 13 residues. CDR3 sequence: CASSYGLGQPQHF. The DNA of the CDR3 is TGTGCCAGCAGTTACGGCCTCGGGCAGCCCCAGCATTTT.

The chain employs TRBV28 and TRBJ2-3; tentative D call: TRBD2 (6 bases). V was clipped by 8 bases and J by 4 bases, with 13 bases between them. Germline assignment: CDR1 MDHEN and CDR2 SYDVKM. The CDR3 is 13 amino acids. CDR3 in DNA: TGTGCCAGCGGGGGGATGTGGGCAGATACGCAGTATTTT. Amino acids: CASGGMWADTQYF.

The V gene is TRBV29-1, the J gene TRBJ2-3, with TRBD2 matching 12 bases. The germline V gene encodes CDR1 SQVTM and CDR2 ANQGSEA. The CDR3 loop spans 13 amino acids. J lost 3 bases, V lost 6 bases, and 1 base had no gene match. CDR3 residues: CSVGTSGTDTQYF. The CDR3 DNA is TGCAGCGTCGGGACTAGCGGGACAGATACGCAGTATTTT.

The CDR3 spells CAEGGLGNSPLHF. The CDR3 nucleotides read TGTGCCGAGGGGGGGCTGGGAAATTCACCCCTCCACTTT. The V and J genes are TRBV30 and TRBJ1-6; a possible D gene is TRBD1 (6 bases). This CDR3 contains 13 residues. Germline assignment: CDR1 GTSNPN and CDR2 SVGIG (reference sequence). The V end was cut by 8 bases, the J end by 7 bases, with 15 bases between.

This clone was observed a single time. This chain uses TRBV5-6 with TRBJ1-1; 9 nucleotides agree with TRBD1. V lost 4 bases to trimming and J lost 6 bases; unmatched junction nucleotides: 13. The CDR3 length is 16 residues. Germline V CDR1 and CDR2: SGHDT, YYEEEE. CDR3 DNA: TGTGCCAGCAGCGGTAGAACAGGGGGCGCGGGCGCTGAAGCTTTCTTT. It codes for CASSGRTGGAGAEAFF.

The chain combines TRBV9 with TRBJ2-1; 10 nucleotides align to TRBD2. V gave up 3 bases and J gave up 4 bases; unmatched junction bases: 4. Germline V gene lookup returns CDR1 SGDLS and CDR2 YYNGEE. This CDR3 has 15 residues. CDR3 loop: CASSAAGGGYNEQFF. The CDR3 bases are TGTGCCAGCAGCGCAGCGGGAGGGGGATACAATGAGCAGTTCTTC.

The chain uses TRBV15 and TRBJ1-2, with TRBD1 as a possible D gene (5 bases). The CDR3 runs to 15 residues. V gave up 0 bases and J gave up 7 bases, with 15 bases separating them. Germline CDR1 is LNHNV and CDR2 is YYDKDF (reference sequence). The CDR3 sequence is CATSREQGPVTGYTF. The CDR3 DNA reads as TGTGCCACCAGCAGAGAGCAGGGTCCGGTCACTGGCTACACCTTC.

DNA of the CDR3: TGTGCCAGCAGCGTAGCCTCAACAGGCACCGGGGAGCTGTTTTTT. Its translation is CASSVASTGTGELFF. The chain has TRBV9 and TRBJ2-2; maybe TRBD1 (5 bases). The germline V gene encodes CDR1 SGDLS and CDR2 YYNGEE. This CDR3 has 15 amino acids. Trimming stripped 0 bases from V and 4 bases from J, with 10 bases between.

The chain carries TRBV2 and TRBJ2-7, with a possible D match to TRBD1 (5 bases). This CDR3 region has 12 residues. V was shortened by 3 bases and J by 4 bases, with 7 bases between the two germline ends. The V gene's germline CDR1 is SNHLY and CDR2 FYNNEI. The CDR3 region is CASSDRAYEQYF. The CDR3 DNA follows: TGTGCCAGCAGTGACAGGGCGTACGAGCAGTACTTC.

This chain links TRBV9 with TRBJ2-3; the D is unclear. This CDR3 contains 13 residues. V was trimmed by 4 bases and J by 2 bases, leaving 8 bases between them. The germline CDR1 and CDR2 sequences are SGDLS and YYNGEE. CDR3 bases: TGTGCCAGCAGCAGAGCCCACACAGATACGCAGTATTTT. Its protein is CASSRAHTDTQYF.

Here the CDR3 DNA reads TGCGCCAGCAGCGAGGGTGGCGGACGCCACGAGCAGTACTTC. Protein sequence: CASSEGGGRHEQYF. The V and J genes are TRBV5-1 and TRBJ2-7; D perhaps matches TRBD2 (5 bases). The CDR3 runs to 14 residues. Trimming removed 4 bases from V and 5 bases from J, with 16 bases in between. Germline CDR1 is SGHRS and CDR2 is YFSETQ.

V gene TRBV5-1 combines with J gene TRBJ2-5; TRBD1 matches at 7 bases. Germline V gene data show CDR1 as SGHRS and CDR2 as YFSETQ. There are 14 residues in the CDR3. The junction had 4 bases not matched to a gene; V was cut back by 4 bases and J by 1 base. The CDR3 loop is CASSPQGIQETQYF. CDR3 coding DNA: TGCGCCAGCAGCCCACAGGGGATCCAAGAGACCCAGTACTTC.

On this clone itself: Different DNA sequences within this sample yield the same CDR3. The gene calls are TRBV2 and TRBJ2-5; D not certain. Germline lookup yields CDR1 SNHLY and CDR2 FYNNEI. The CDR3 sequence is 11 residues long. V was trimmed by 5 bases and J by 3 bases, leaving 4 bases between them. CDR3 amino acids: CASSREETQYF. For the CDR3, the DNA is TGTGCCAGCAGTCGAGAAGAGACCCAGTACTTC.

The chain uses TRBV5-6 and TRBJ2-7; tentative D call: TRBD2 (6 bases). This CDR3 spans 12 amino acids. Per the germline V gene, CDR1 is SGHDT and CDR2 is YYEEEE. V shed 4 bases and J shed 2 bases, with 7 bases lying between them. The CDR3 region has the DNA TGTGCCAGCAGCCGGAGGGCCTACGAGCAGTACTTC. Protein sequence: CASSRRAYEQYF. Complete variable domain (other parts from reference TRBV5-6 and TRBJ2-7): DAGVTQSPTHLIKTRGQQVTLRCSPKSGHDTVSWYQQALGQGPQFIFQYYEEEERQRGNFPDRFSGHQFPNYSSELNVNALLLGDSALYLCASSRRAYEQYFGPGTRLTVT.

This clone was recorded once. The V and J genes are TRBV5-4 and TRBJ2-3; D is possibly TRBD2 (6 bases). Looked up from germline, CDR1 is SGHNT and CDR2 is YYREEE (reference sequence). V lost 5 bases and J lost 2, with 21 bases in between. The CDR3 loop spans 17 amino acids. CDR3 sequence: CASSFDAFGTVTDTQYF. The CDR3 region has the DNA TGTGCCAGCAGTTTTGATGCCTTCGGGACTGTCACAGATACGCAGTATTTT. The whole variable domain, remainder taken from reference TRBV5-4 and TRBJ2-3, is ETGVTQSPTHLIKTRGQQVTLRCSSQSGHNTVSWYQQALGQGPQFIFQYYREEENGRGNFPPRFSGLQFPNYSSELNVNALELDDSALYLCASSFDAFGTVTDTQYFGPGTRLTVL.

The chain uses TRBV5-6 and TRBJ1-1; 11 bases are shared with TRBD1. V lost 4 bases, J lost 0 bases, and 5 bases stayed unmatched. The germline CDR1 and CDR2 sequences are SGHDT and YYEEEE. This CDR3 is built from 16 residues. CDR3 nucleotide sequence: TGTGCCAGCAGCCCTCGGACAGGGGGCGTGAACACTGAAGCTTTCTTT. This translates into CASSPRTGGVNTEAFF. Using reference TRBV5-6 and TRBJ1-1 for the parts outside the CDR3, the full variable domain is DAGVTQSPTHLIKTRGQQVTLRCSPKSGHDTVSWYQQALGQGPQFIFQYYEEEERQRGNFPDRFSGHQFPNYSSELNVNALLLGDSALYLCASSPRTGGVNTEAFFGQGTRLTVV.

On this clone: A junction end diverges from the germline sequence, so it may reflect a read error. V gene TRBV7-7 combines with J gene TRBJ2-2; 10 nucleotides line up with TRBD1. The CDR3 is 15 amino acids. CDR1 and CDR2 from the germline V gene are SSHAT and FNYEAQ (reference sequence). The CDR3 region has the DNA TGTGCTAGCAGCTGGGGGACAGGGGAGTCCGGGGAGCTGTTTTTT. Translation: CASSWGTGESGELFF.

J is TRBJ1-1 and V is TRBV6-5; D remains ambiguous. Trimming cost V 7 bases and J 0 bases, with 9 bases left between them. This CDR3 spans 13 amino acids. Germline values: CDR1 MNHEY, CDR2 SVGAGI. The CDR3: CASNKFMNTEAFF. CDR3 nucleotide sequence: TGTGCCAGCAACAAGTTCATGAACACTGAAGCTTTCTTT.

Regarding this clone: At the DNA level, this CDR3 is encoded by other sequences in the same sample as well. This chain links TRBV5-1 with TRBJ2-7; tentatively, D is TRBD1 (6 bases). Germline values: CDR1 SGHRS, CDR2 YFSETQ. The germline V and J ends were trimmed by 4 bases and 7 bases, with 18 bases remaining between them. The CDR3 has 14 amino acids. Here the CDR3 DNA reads TGCGCCAGCAGCCCCGGACAGCCCGCTGGGGAGCAGTACTTC. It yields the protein CASSPGQPAGEQYF. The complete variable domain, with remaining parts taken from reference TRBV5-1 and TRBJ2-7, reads KAGVTQTPRYLIKTRGQQVTLSCSPISGHRSVSWYQQTPGQGLQFLFEYFSETQRNKGNFPGRFSGRQFSNSRSEMNVSTLELGDSALYLCASSPGQPAGEQYFGPGTRLTVT.

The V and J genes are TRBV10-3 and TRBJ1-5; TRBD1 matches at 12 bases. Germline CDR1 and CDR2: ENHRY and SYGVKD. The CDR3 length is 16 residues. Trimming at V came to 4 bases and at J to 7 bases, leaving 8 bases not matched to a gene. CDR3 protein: CAISAGGQGAGQPQHF. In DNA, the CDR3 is TGTGCCATCAGTGCCGGGGGACAGGGGGCAGGACAGCCCCAGCATTTT.

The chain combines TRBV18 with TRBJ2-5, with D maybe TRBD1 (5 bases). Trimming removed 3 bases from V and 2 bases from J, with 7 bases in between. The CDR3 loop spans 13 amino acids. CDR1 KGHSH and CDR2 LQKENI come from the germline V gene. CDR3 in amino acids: CASSPTAQETQYF. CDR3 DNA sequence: TGTGCCAGCTCACCGACAGCGCAAGAGACCCAGTACTTC.

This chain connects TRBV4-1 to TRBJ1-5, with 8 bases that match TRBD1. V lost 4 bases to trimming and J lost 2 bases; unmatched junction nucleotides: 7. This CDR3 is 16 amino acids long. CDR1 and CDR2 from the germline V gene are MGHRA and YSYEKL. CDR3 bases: TGCGCCAGCAGCCCCGACAGGGGTACGGGCAATCAGCCCCAGCATTTT. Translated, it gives CASSPDRGTGNQPQHF.

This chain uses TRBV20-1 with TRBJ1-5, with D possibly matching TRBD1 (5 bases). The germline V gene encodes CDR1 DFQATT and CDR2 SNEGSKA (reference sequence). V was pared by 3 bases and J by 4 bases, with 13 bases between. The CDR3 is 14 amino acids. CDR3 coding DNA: TGCAGTGCTAGTAGTACAGGAGTGAATCAGCCCCAGCATTTT. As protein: CSASSTGVNQPQHF.

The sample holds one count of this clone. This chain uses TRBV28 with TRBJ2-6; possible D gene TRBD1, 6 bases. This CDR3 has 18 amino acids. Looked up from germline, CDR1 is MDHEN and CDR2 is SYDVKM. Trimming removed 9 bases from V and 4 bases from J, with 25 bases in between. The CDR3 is CARKAPGAGFTGANVLTF. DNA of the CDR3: TGTGCCAGAAAGGCCCCAGGGGCAGGGTTTACGGGGGCCAACGTCCTGACTTTC.

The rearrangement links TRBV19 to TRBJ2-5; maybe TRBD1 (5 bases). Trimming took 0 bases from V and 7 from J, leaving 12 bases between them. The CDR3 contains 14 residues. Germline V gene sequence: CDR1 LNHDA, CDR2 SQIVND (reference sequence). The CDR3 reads CASSIDRVSRTQYF. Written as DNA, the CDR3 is TGTGCCAGTAGTATAGACAGGGTTTCCCGGACCCAGTACTTC.

CDR3 loop: CASSEYGSGSPYEQYF. CDR3 sequence (DNA): TGTGCCAGCAGTGAATACGGTAGCGGGAGCCCCTACGAGCAGTACTTC. The rearrangement joins TRBV2 to TRBJ2-7, with TRBD2 matching 9 bases. CDR3 size: 16 residues. Germline V CDR1 and CDR2: SNHLY, FYNNEI. J was trimmed by 2 bases and V by 2 bases; bases with no gene match: 7.